This TCR beta chain comes out of a study of shared clonotypes between healthy human individuals. Across the study: Three plates were used per donor for CD4 naive, three for CD4 memory, two for CD8 naive and one for CD8 memory.

The CDR3 contains 16 residues. V shed 1 base and J 5 bases; nucleotides not matched to a gene: 8. Germline CDR1 and CDR2: SGHTA and FQGNSA. CD45RO negativity and positive selection for CCR7 defined naive CD8 cells, a population that excluded terminally differentiated effector memory CD45RA+ cells. With regard to this clone: The antigen is unknown.

Authors' analysis steps: Sequence data from immunoSEQ were junction-only and lacked quality scores; consequently, filtering differed. Profiling relied on immunoSEQ multiplex PCR, and the TCRdb table lists in-frame clones only, not all of them. V, J and clone size reflect that table, while D and trimming were determined from the DNA. This sample has hundreds of thousands of clones; 95% to 96% occur once, and the top ten carry around 0.1%. Overall study findings and caveats: Generation of non-shared clonotypes was less probable than generation of clonotypes shared by all four donors.

V gene TRBV7-2 combines with J gene TRBJ2-1, with 7 nucleotides matching TRBD1. The sequence was obtained from a woman aged 30 to 39 in good health. Specimen: naive CD8+ T cells sorted from blood. CDR3 bases: TGTGCCAGCAGCTTAGACCGAAGGGACAGAAACAATGAGCAGTTCTTC. Encoded protein: CASSLDRRDRNNEQFF.